This TCR beta chain was obtained from a study of blood T cell repertoires in COVID-19 (dated by TCRdb to about 2020). Looking at the study overall: Samples covering the acute and convalescent phases of COVID-19 were provided by collaborators in the United States, Italy and Spain. The material from the prospective study consisted of cDNA or gDNA derived from T cells, B-cell-depleted T cells, or PBMCs. Deeply sampled blood TCRbeta repertoires from subjects exposed to, actively infected with, or recovered from COVID-19 were included in the dataset. The repertoires were made available in a free public database intended to serve as a resource for research on the immune response to SARS-CoV-2. The samples were drawn from the first 160 participants of the ongoing ImmuneRACE study and from 1,254 subjects provided by 6 global collaborators. The sample metadata nearly always contained a de-identified subject ID, COVID-19 status, age in years and sex. Where HLA class I and class II types were available, the types were taken from metadata supplied by the sample provider, not from assay-based typing. The research as a whole found: Clinical and demographic metadata were provided uncurated, with the amount varying by source and participant.

Each collaborating institution followed its own protocols to collect whole blood in K2EDTA tubes. For TCRbeta analysis, collaborator samples were shipped as frozen whole blood, as isolated PBMCs, or as DNA extracted from either sample type. The immunoSEQ Assay, a bias-controlled multiplex PCR, was used to amplify TCRbeta CDR3 regions from genomic DNA. Under the source paper's analysis protocol: The number of nucleated cells in each sample was estimated by amplification of reference gene primers within the assay. Sequence reads were collapsed and filtered to measure the absolute abundance of every unique TCRbeta CDR3 rearrangement. For each sample, productive Simpson clonality was calculated by taking the square root of Simpson's diversity index across productive rearrangements. This is the immuneACCESS table as TCRdb keeps it, with only in-frame sequences that have V and J called. A part of the clones is gone; compared with another copy, unresolved V genes explain less than half, and the rest is unexplained. V and J calls and clone size are those listed in that table; D and trimming were worked out from the DNA. This sample gives hundreds of thousands of clones in total; 75% to 90% of them show up just once. Together, the top ten hold about 4.6% of the sample.

Comments on this clone: This clone's antigen is unknown. Per-base quality was not reported, and no clone a single base away is much larger than it.

This sequence originates from a man aged 40-49 years with acute or convalescent COVID-19. The specimen sequenced was peripheral blood.

The DNA is TGCAGCGTTGAAATCAGGACCTACAATGAGCAGTTCTTC. The resulting protein is CSVEIRTYNEQFF. The rearrangement joined TRBV29-1 to TRBJ2-1; the D gene is not confidently resolved. The CDR3 runs 13 amino acids, cysteine and phenylalanine included. Only the CDR3 part of the read is kept: 39 bases, read in frame from the first base. Trimming costs V 2 bases and J 2 bases, and their ends lie 7 bases apart. The germline V gene provides CDR1 SQVTM and CDR2 ANQGSEA.